A selection of T cell receptor beta chains follows, all from one sample in a study of blood T cell repertoires in COVID-19. Produced via immunoSEQ multiplex PCR; TCRdb's table is partial and in-frame only. This sample has about 230,000 clones, with roughly four fifths found just once. Sequencing was carried out using peripheral blood. All receptors derive from a woman aged 45-59 years with acute or convalescent COVID-19. Each CDR3 is given with its conserved first and last residue. The order of the fields is clone size, V gene, J gene, CDR3 protein. Not all rows give a size; the values are once, few, many and, for expanded clones, a class.

clone_size: .
v_call: TRBV7-2
j_call: TRBJ1-1
cdr3_aa: CASSLDQGTFAEAFF

clone_size: .
v_call: TRBV6-2/TRBV6-3
j_call: TRBJ1-5
cdr3_aa: CASSYQGGQPQHF

clone_size: .
v_call: TRBV5-1
j_call: TRBJ2-2
cdr3_aa: CASSFWLAGGTGELFF

clone_size: .
v_call: TRBV27
j_call: TRBJ2-3
cdr3_aa: CASTLSRQTDTQYF

clone_size: .
v_call: TRBV6-5
j_call: TRBJ1-5
cdr3_aa: CASSPSNQPQHF

clone_size: .
v_call: TRBV3-1/TRBV3-2
j_call: TRBJ1-6
cdr3_aa: CASSQTDRASPLHF

clone_size: .
v_call: TRBV12-3/TRBV12-4
j_call: TRBJ1-1
cdr3_aa: CASRDRVNTEAFF

clone_size: .
v_call: TRBV7-3
j_call: TRBJ1-2
cdr3_aa: CASSRAGDYGYTF

clone_size: .
v_call: TRBV7-9
j_call: TRBJ1-1
cdr3_aa: CASSLVIGRGARDFEAFF

clone_size: .
v_call: TRBV27
j_call: TRBJ2-1
cdr3_aa: CASRTGGGLTNYNEQFF

clone_size: .
v_call: TRBV21-1
j_call: TRBJ1-2
cdr3_aa: CASSKRDRRLGGYTF

clone_size: .
v_call: TRBV18
j_call: TRBJ1-2
cdr3_aa: CASSRTDLLLYYGYTF

clone_size: .
v_call: TRBV18
j_call: TRBJ2-7
cdr3_aa: CASSTGQRYEQYF

clone_size: .
v_call: TRBV28
j_call: TRBJ1-2
cdr3_aa: CASSLYPGDYGYTF

clone_size: .
v_call: TRBV7-8
j_call: TRBJ2-7
cdr3_aa: CASSRETGGSYEQYF

clone_size: few
v_call: TRBV15
j_call: TRBJ2-2
cdr3_aa: CATSRDVLAGGMNTGELFF

clone_size: .
v_call: TRBV2
j_call: TRBJ2-2
cdr3_aa: CASSEAGTVNTGELFF

clone_size: .
v_call: TRBV6-1
j_call: TRBJ1-5
cdr3_aa: CASSEVLIRYSNQPQHF

clone_size: .
v_call: TRBV19
j_call: TRBJ2-2
cdr3_aa: CAGQAMNTGELFF

clone_size: .
v_call: TRBV9
j_call: TRBJ2-5
cdr3_aa: CASSVDAAGQETQYF

clone_size: .
v_call: TRBV2
j_call: TRBJ2-2
cdr3_aa: CASKGLAGSNTGELFF

clone_size: .
v_call: TRBV11-3
j_call: TRBJ1-1
cdr3_aa: CASSPSRTEAFF

clone_size: .
v_call: TRBV7-9
j_call: TRBJ2-7
cdr3_aa: CASSLASDLFIEQYF

clone_size: once
v_call: TRBV7-2
j_call: TRBJ1-4
cdr3_aa: CASSPRWRNEKLFF

clone_size: .
v_call: TRBV4-2
j_call: TRBJ2-7
cdr3_aa: CASSQDEAGGLYEQYF

clone_size: .
v_call: TRBV28
j_call: TRBJ1-2
cdr3_aa: CASSLAYGYTF

clone_size: .
v_call: TRBV12-3/TRBV12-4
j_call: TRBJ1-5
cdr3_aa: CASSTGDQPQHF

clone_size: once
v_call: TRBV5-1
j_call: TRBJ2-5
cdr3_aa: CASSLGSEQETQYF

clone_size: .
v_call: TRBV10-3
j_call: TRBJ2-4
cdr3_aa: CAISVGTSDAAQYF

clone_size: .
v_call: TRBV28
j_call: TRBJ2-7
cdr3_aa: CASSPPSGSPRYEQYF

clone_size: once
v_call: TRBV5-3
j_call: TRBJ1-4
cdr3_aa: CARSSPGQTNEKLFF